This TCR beta chain is drawn from a study of T cell responses to AZD1222 COVID-19 vaccine. It was second doses at about 4 or about 12 weeks that were pooled. The length of the CDR3 is 17 residues. Germline-derived CDR1 and CDR2 are GTSNPN and SVGIG (reference sequence). Trimming removed 4 bases from V and 5 bases from J; junction bases left unmatched: 19. The assay was immunoSEQ multiplex PCR, and TCRdb's table has in-frame clones only and misses some. The sample yields about 140,000 clones, 70% to 90% seen once. The sample was peripheral blood, taken 28 days after the second AZD1222 dose. The genes are TRBV30 and TRBJ1-2, with 7 bases that match TRBD1. This receptor was obtained from an adult who received the AZD1222 COVID-19 vaccine. CDR3 residues: CAWTGSPNTGVPYGYTF. CDR3 coding DNA: TGTGCCTGGACGGGCTCTCCGAATACAGGGGTCCCATATGGCTACACCTTC.